The 21 T cell receptor beta chains below were found in one sample sequenced in a study of cytomegalovirus exposure and HLA in healthy donors. The PCR was carried out with 60 Vbeta primers and 13 Jbeta primers. The assay was immunoSEQ multiplex PCR, and TCRdb's table has in-frame clones only and misses some. The sample holds about 170,000 clones; 75% to 90% are singletons and the top ten take less than 2.5%. The sequencing sample was made of PBMCs. The receptors shown here come from a male donor in good health and CMV-seronegative.

This chain joins TRBV6-5 and TRBJ1-1; 8 bases are shared with TRBD1. V was pared by 10 bases and J by 5 bases, with 9 bases of the junction left unmatched. The CDR3 spans 13 residues. CDR1 and CDR2 (germline): MNHEY, SVGAGI. The CDR3 sequence is CATSRGLSTEAFF. CDR3 sequence (DNA): TGTGCCACCAGCAGGGGGCTCTCTACTGAAGCTTTCTTT.

The chain couples TRBV29-1 to TRBJ2-1, with 11 bases aligning to TRBD2. CDR1 and CDR2 (germline): SQVTM, ANQGSEA. Trimming at V came to 6 bases and at J to 8 bases, leaving 12 bases not matched to a gene. This CDR3 is 15 amino acids long. DNA of the CDR3: TGCAGCGTGTCACGGTTAGCGGGGGGGCCGGATGAGCAGTTCTTC. This codes for CSVSRLAGGPDEQFF.

The J gene is TRBJ2-1, the V gene TRBV11-2; D is perhaps TRBD2 (6 bases). The germline gives CDR1 SGHAT, CDR2 FQNNGV. The CDR3 length is 16 residues. V lost 3 bases and J lost 2, with 14 bases in between. The CDR3 DNA is TGTGCCAGCAGCTTTCCTACTCGCGGGACCTACAATGAGCAGTTCTTC. Amino acid sequence: CASSFPTRGTYNEQFF. Drawing the rest from reference TRBV11-2 and TRBJ2-1, the complete variable domain is EAGVAQSPRYKIIEKRQSVAFWCNPISGHATLYWYQQILGQGPKLLIQFQNNGVVDDSQLPKDRFSAERLKGVDSTLKIQPAKLEDSAVYLCASSFPTRGTYNEQFFGPGTRLTVL.

The genes are TRBV18 and TRBJ1-1; D call uncertain. CDR3 length: 12 amino acids. Germline V lookup: CDR1 KGHSH, CDR2 LQKENI. Trimming took off 5 bases at V and 1 base at J, with 5 bases between the two ends. The CDR3 reads CASSGGNTEAFF. In DNA form, the CDR3 reads TGTGCCAGCTCAGGAGGGAACACTGAAGCTTTCTTT.

The genes are TRBV27 and TRBJ2-7, with TRBD1 matching over 8 bases. The germline V gene has CDR1 MNHEY and CDR2 SMNVEV (reference sequence). This CDR3 region has 15 residues. Germline trimming cut 8 bases from V and 1 base from J; bases unmatched to any gene: 10. The chain's CDR3 is CASSNPHRGSYEQYF. In DNA form, the CDR3 reads TGTGCCAGCTCTAACCCTCACAGGGGGTCCTACGAGCAGTACTTC.

The V and J genes are TRBV7-6 and TRBJ1-3, with 9 nucleotides matching TRBD1. Losses at the gene ends were 2 bases for V and 4 bases for J; bases not matched to a gene: 15. Germline V gives CDR1 SGHVS, CDR2 FNYEAQ. The CDR3 extends over 19 amino acids. CDR3 residues: CASSLLFGGQGRSGNTIYF. The CDR3 nucleotides are TGTGCCAGCAGCTTATTATTTGGGGGACAGGGCAGGTCCGGAAACACCATATATTTT.

The V gene is TRBV10-1, the J gene TRBJ2-7, with 9 nucleotides matching TRBD1. The length of the CDR3 is 16 residues. Germline V gene lookup returns CDR1 WNHNN and CDR2 SYGVQD (reference sequence). After removal of 0 bases from V and 1 base from J, the junction contained 4 bases not matched to a gene. The chain's CDR3 is CASSESGTGTSYEQYF. CDR3 coding DNA: TGCGCCAGCAGTGAGTCCGGGACAGGGACGTCCTACGAGCAGTACTTC.

The CDR3 region is CASSLARRELNSPLHF. CDR3 sequence (DNA): TGTGCCAGCAGCTTAGCGCGACGGGAGCTTAATTCACCCCTCCACTTT. The gene calls are TRBV7-8 and TRBJ1-6; no reliable D call. This CDR3 has 16 residues. In germline, CDR1 is SGHVS, CDR2 FQNEAQ. V shed 0 bases and J shed 6 bases, with 12 bases lying between them.

The V gene is TRBV29-1, the J gene TRBJ1-2; no reliable D call. The V and J ends lost 0 bases and 5 bases respectively, with 13 bases between them. CDR1 is SQVTM, CDR2 ANQGSEA, per germline. CDR3 length: 14 residues. CDR3 sequence: CSVEDRPGGYGYTF. CDR3 sequence (DNA): TGCAGCGTTGAAGATCGGCCGGGAGGGTATGGCTACACCTTC.

The V gene is TRBV10-2, the J gene TRBJ2-1; D might be TRBD2 (5 bases). Per germline, CDR1 WSHSY and CDR2 SAAADI. V dropped 5 bases and J dropped 3 bases, with 5 bases sitting between them. This CDR3 spans 12 amino acids. The CDR3 bases are TGCGCCAGCAGTCGGGACTACAATGAGCAGTTCTTC. Translated: CASSRDYNEQFF.

The genes are TRBV5-1 and TRBJ2-2; D is uncertain. Germline CDR1 is SGHRS and CDR2 is YFSETQ. Trimming took off 1 base at V and 1 base at J, with 8 bases between the two ends. The CDR3 is 15 residues long. The CDR3, as DNA: TGCGCCAGCAGCTTGAATCCCCGGAACACCGGGGAGCTGTTTTTT. This gives the protein CASSLNPRNTGELFF.

The J gene is TRBJ2-7, the V gene TRBV10-3; no firm D call. Trimming stripped 10 bases from V and 0 bases from J, with 10 bases between. Per the germline V gene, CDR1 is ENHRY and CDR2 is SYGVKD. This CDR3 contains 12 residues. The CDR3 reads CATHSSSYEQYF. In DNA form, the CDR3 reads TGTGCCACCCATTCGAGCTCCTACGAGCAGTACTTC.

This chain uses TRBV5-6 with TRBJ1-6, with TRBD1 matching over 8 bases. Germline values: CDR1 SGHDT, CDR2 YYEEEE. Losses at the gene ends were 4 bases for V and 6 bases for J; bases not matched to a gene: 3. The CDR3 consists of 14 residues. The chain's CDR3 is CASSPDRVNSPLHF. The DNA of the CDR3 is TGTGCCAGCAGCCCGGACAGGGTTAATTCACCCCTCCACTTT.

This rearrangement joins TRBV10-3 to TRBJ1-1, with D possibly matching TRBD1 (6 bases). The germline gives CDR1 ENHRY, CDR2 SYGVKD. This CDR3 has 17 residues. Deletions cut 1 base from V and 0 bases from J, with 15 bases between. CDR3 sequence: CAISEYSGATMNTEAFF. As DNA, the CDR3 is TGTGCCATCAGTGAGTATTCAGGGGCCACCATGAACACTGAAGCTTTCTTT.

This chain links TRBV5-1 with TRBJ2-3; D is undetermined. Germline CDR1 SGHRS, CDR2 YFSETQ. With 2 bases removed from V and 4 bases from J, the gap between germline ends came to 5 bases. CDR3 size: 12 residues. CDR3 coding DNA: TGCGCCAGCAGCTTCAGTGCAGATACGCAGTATTTT. Protein sequence: CASSFSADTQYF.

The chain has TRBV18 and TRBJ2-7; possible D gene TRBD1, 6 bases. The germline CDR1 and CDR2 sequences are KGHSH and LQKENI. This CDR3 is 16 amino acids long. V dropped 3 bases and J dropped 2 bases, with 17 bases sitting between them. CDR3 region: CASSPSYPGQPYEQYF. CDR3 sequence (DNA): TGTGCCAGCTCACCCTCATACCCAGGACAGCCCTACGAGCAGTACTTC.

This clone was seen a few times. This rearrangement joins TRBV11-3 to TRBJ2-5; TRBD2 matches at 8 bases. The CDR3 sequence is 13 residues long. Trimming at V came to 2 bases and at J to 7 bases, leaving 3 bases not matched to a gene. CDR1 SGHNT and CDR2 YENEEA come from the germline V gene. The CDR3 region has the DNA TGTGCCAGCAGCTTACTGGCGGGAGGGACCCAGTACTTC. The encoded protein is CASSLLAGGTQYF.

The chain couples TRBV6-6 to TRBJ2-1; 9 bases match TRBD2. This CDR3 has 16 amino acids. Germline values: CDR1 MNHNY, CDR2 SVGAGI (reference sequence). V dropped 6 bases and J dropped 0; count of bases not matched to a gene: 6. In DNA form, the CDR3 reads TGTGCCAGCAGGCCGGGACTAGCCGTCTCCTACAATGAGCAGTTCTTC. Translation: CASRPGLAVSYNEQFF.

The rearrangement links TRBV6-1 to TRBJ1-5; perhaps TRBD1 as D (5 bases). The ends were cut back, 1 base at V and 8 bases at J, with 15 bases in the middle. This CDR3 is 15 amino acids long. Germline V gene sequence: CDR1 MNHNS, CDR2 SASEGT. CDR3 DNA: TGTGCCAGCAGTGAAGTTGGCAGGCCACAGGAGCCCCAGCATTTT. Its translation is CASSEVGRPQEPQHF.

The chain uses TRBV19 and TRBJ1-4; TRBD1 is a possible D gene (6 bases). Trimming stripped 3 bases from V and 8 bases from J, with 16 bases between. The V gene's germline CDR1 is LNHDA and CDR2 SQIVND (reference sequence). The CDR3 totals 15 residues. The CDR3 DNA reads TGTGCCAGTAGTATCTTCGACAGGAGAGGCGAAAAACTGTTTTTT. As protein: CASSIFDRRGEKLFF.

The V gene is TRBV7-2, the J gene TRBJ2-2; 7 bases agree with TRBD2. With 4 bases clipped from V and 5 bases from J, the junction kept 10 bases outside the gene matches. Looked up from germline, CDR1 is SGHTA and CDR2 is FQGNSA. The CDR3 has 16 amino acids. This CDR3 reads CASSSGTTRQTGELFF. The CDR3 region has the DNA TGTGCCAGCAGCTCGGGGACTACTCGGCAAACCGGGGAGCTGTTTTTT.